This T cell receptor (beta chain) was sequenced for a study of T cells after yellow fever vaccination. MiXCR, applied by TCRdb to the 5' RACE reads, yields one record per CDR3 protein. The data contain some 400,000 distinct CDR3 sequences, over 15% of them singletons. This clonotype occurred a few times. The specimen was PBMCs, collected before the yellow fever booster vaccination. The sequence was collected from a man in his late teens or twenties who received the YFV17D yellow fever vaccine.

CDR3 nucleotides: TGTGCCAGCAGCTTAACAGGGGCCGGGGGGCCTTACAATGAGCAGTTCTTC. It is translated as CASSLTGAGGPYNEQFF. J is TRBJ2-1 and V is TRBV7-3; weak D call: TRBD2 (7 bases). Germline V CDR1 and CDR2: SGHTA, FQGTGA. V dropped 0 bases and J dropped 4 bases, with 16 bases sitting between them. The CDR3 contains 17 residues.